This T cell receptor beta chain was observed in a study of blood T cell repertoires in COVID-19. Across the study: Sample material is recorded as cDNA or gDNA derived from T cells, B-cell-depleted T cells, or PBMCs.

Enrollees, about 18 to 89 years old, lived in about two dozen US areas. Each participant's cohort was designated according to participant-reported clinical history. Clones were read by immunoSEQ multiplex PCR, and TCRdb kept only the in-frame ones, dropping some. Among 300,000 to 450,000 clones listed, more than 75% were seen once. This clone came up once. The CDR3 length is 16 residues. Germline V CDR1 and CDR2: WNHNN, SYGVQD (reference sequence). After removal of 0 bases from V and 1 base from J, the junction contained 1 base not matched to a gene. This receptor was identified in a woman aged 18-29 years who had recovered from COVID-19. Sequenced sample: PBMCs or T cells enriched from blood (not recorded which). The V gene is TRBV10-1, the J gene TRBJ2-2, with 8 positions matching TRBD1. Here the CDR3 DNA reads TGCGCCAGCAGTGAGTCCGGGACAGGGAACACCGGGGAGCTGTTTTTT. It specifies CASSESGTGNTGELFF.